One and the same sample provided the 5 T cell receptor beta chains below, sequenced in a study of T cells in Graves' hyperthyroidism and ophthalmopathy (dated by TCRdb to the late 2010s). The library was obtained by multiplex PCR. TCRdb lists the instrument as Illumina HiSeq 2000. The TCR beta CDR3 regions were amplified from the RNA transcripts. For the first round of RT-PCR on the TCR CDR3, the HTBI primer set was used together with the Qiagen OneStep RT-PCR kit. Starting from the raw public reads, TCRdb applied fastp trimming at Q25, assembled clones with MiXCR and retained in-frame beta chains. Each CDR3 protein appears once, grouped with its most common genes and DNA. In all, the sample holds about 55,000 distinct CDR3 sequences, and around 50% of those were seen once. Roughly 3.3% of the sample lies in the top ten. The source material was blood. The source of these receptors is a woman aged 60-75 years with Graves' ophthalmopathy.

Details on this clonotype: The junction and the germline gene differ at one end; a read error may be behind it. The chain combines TRBV9 with TRBJ1-3; possible D gene TRBD1, 5 bases. The CDR3 spans 14 residues. Germline V gives CDR1 SGDLS, CDR2 YYNGEE. As DNA, the CDR3 is TGTGCCAGCAGCGTGGGGGGTTCTGGAAACACCATGTATTTC. Translating it yields CASSVGGSGNTMYF.

The V gene is TRBV5-4, the J gene TRBJ2-7; either TRBD1 or TRBD2 may fit D (5 bases each). Germline V gene sequence: CDR1 SGHNT, CDR2 YYREEE (reference sequence). This CDR3 region has 15 residues. Deletions cut 0 bases from V and 5 bases from J, with 15 bases between. CDR3 loop: CASSLGSEGYNEQYF. CDR3 coding DNA: TGTGCCAGCAGCTTGGGTAGCGAGGGGTACAACGAGCAGTACTTC.

Details on this clonotype: One end of the junction does not line up with germline, which may come from a read error. This CDR3 reads CASSVGERGASERYF. The CDR3 coding sequence is TGTGCCAGCAGCGTAGGGGAGCGGGGGGCCTCCGAGCGGTACTTC. The chain joins TRBV9 to TRBJ2-7, with 9 bases aligning to TRBD2. Germline CDR1 is SGDLS and CDR2 is YYNGEE. The CDR3 has 15 residues.

CDR3 coding DNA: TGTGCCAGCCCCGGGGGTACCGGGGGCGGTGAGACCCAGTACTTC. It specifies CASPGGTGGGETQYF. J is TRBJ2-5 and V is TRBV12-3 or TRBV12-4; D tentatively fits TRBD1 or TRBD2 (6 bases each). The CDR3 covers 15 residues. Trimming took off 8 bases at V and 5 bases at J, with 21 bases between the two ends.

This clonotype was detected ten times or more. The chain recombines TRBV4-2 with TRBJ2-1, with TRBD2 as a possible D gene (6 bases). The V gene's germline CDR1 is LGHNA and CDR2 YNFKEQ. The CDR3 runs 17 residues. V was pared by 4 bases and J by 9 bases, with 25 bases between. CDR3 sequence (DNA): TGTGCCAGCAGCCGTTCGCGTTTTCCGGGACTCGAGGGTGAGCAGTTCTTC. Its protein product is CASSRSRFPGLEGEQFF.